Each of the 6 T cell receptor beta chains below was sequenced from the same sample in a study of blood T cell repertoires in COVID-19. Sequencing was performed with immunoSEQ multiplex PCR; in TCRdb, only in-frame clones are kept and a portion is missing. The table has roughly 130,000 clones, less than 90% seen once. The sequenced sample was PBMCs or T cells enriched from blood (not recorded which). These receptors came from a woman in her 50s who had recovered from COVID-19.

This chain joins TRBV24-1 and TRBJ2-3, with 8 positions matching TRBD2. This CDR3 is built from 16 residues. Germline V gene lookup returns CDR1 KGHDR and CDR2 SFDVKD. Trimming took 2 bases from V and 0 from J; bases not matched to a gene: 3. This CDR3 reads CATSDSRGGSTDTQYF. CDR3 DNA: TGTGCCACCAGTGATTCACGCGGGGGGAGCACAGATACGCAGTATTTT.

The chain employs TRBV12-3 or TRBV12-4 and TRBJ2-2, with no clear D. The CDR3 has 13 amino acids. The V end was cut by 4 bases, the J end by 0 bases, with 3 bases between. CDR3 sequence (DNA): TGTGCCAGCAGTTCTACGAACACCGGGGAGCTGTTTTTT. This gives the protein CASSSTNTGELFF.

The J gene is TRBJ1-4, the V gene TRBV30; 7 bases are shared with TRBD1. The CDR3 extends over 11 amino acids. Germline CDR1 GTSNPN, CDR2 SVGIG (reference sequence). CDR3 nucleotide sequence: TGTGCTAGGGGAGGGGGCGAAAAACTGTTTTTT. Translation: CARGGGEKLFF.

V and J are TRBV6-5 and TRBJ2-5, with 7 bases aligning to TRBD1. The length of the CDR3 is 14 residues. CDR1 and CDR2 (germline): MNHEY, SVGAGI. V lost 1 base and J lost 2; bases outside the gene matches: 1. CDR3 protein: CASSYWDRQETQYF. The DNA for the CDR3 is TGTGCCAGCAGTTACTGGGACAGACAAGAGACCCAGTACTTC.

The V gene is TRBV7-2, the J gene TRBJ1-5; TRBD1 agrees at 11 bases. Germline V lookup: CDR1 SGHTA, CDR2 FQGNSA. The CDR3 has 18 amino acids. V dropped 5 bases and J dropped 2; count of bases not matched to a gene: 11. CDR3 sequence (DNA): TGTGCCAGCAGCGCCGGGACAGGGGGGTCCCCCGGCAATCAGCCCCAGCATTTT. Protein: CASSAGTGGSPGNQPQHF.

This chain connects TRBV6-2 or TRBV6-3 to TRBJ2-1; tentative D call: TRBD1 (6 bases). Trimming took 0 bases from V and 5 from J, leaving 17 bases between them. Germline V gives CDR1 MNHEY, CDR2 SVGEGT. This CDR3 has 17 residues. As DNA, the CDR3 is TGTGCCAGCAGTTACTCCTTGGGGCAGGGGAGCCACAATGAGCAGTTCTTC. Amino acids: CASSYSLGQGSHNEQFF.